Listed here are 9 T cell receptor beta chains from one sample, sequenced in a study of shared clonotypes between healthy human individuals. Generated by immunoSEQ multiplex PCR, the TCRdb table keeps only in-frame clones and is missing some. The table has about 980,000 clones, over 75% seen once. Specimen: memory CD4+ T cells sorted from blood. The sample's subset: CD45RA-negative fraction. These receptors were taken from a man aged 18-30 years in good health.

This clone was picked up many times. This chain joins TRBV5-8 and TRBJ1-2; D is undetermined. Germline CDR1 SGHTS, CDR2 YDEGEE. Deletions cut 0 bases from V and 4 bases from J, with 16 bases between. The CDR3 has 16 residues. DNA for the CDR3: TGTGCCAGCAGCTTGGCCGGGAACGGACCCTTCTATGGCTACACCTTC. Translating it yields CASSLAGNGPFYGYTF.

The chain combines TRBV9 with TRBJ1-1; D gene unclear. The V end lost 2 bases, the J end lost 1 base, and 6 bases lay between the germline ends. Germline CDR1 and CDR2: SGDLS and YYNGEE. The CDR3 runs to 13 residues. The CDR3 loop reads CASSVGTNTEAFF. DNA of the CDR3: TGTGCCAGCAGCGTGGGAACGAACACTGAAGCTTTCTTT. Filled out from reference TRBV9 and TRBJ1-1, the complete variable domain reads DSGVTQTPKHLITATGQRVTLRCSPRSGDLSVYWYQQSLDQGLQFLIQYYNGEERAKGNILERFSAQQFPDLHSELNLSSLELGDSALYFCASSVGTNTEAFFGQGTRLTVV.

V and J are TRBV28 and TRBJ1-1; 9 bases are a match to TRBD1. Germline V lookup: CDR1 MDHEN, CDR2 SYDVKM. V was pared by 6 bases and J by 4 bases, with 3 bases of the junction left unmatched. This CDR3 region has 13 residues. The CDR3 nucleotides read TGTGCCAGCAGCAGGACAGGGGCCACTGAAGCTTTCTTT. Translated: CASSRTGATEAFF.

This clone was seen more than once but under ten times. The identical CDR3 is also encoded by other nucleotide sequences in the sample. This CDR3 reads CASSFRYEQYF. CDR3 bases: TGTGCCAGCAGCTTTCGGTACGAGCAGTACTTC. V is TRBV5-5 and J is TRBJ2-7; D not resolved. Germline V gives CDR1 SGHKS, CDR2 YYEKEE (reference sequence). V lost 2 bases and J 4 bases, leaving 4 bases between the germline ends. This CDR3 contains 11 residues.

The rearrangement uses TRBV7-2 and TRBJ2-1; D possibly matches TRBD1 or TRBD2 (5 bases each). Germline assignment: CDR1 SGHTA and CDR2 FQGNSA. Between the trimmed V and J ends, which lost 5 bases and 4 bases, there was a span of 9 bases. The CDR3 is 13 amino acids. The CDR3 sequence: CASSAGTYNEQFF. The CDR3 nucleotides are TGTGCCAGCAGCGCCGGGACGTACAATGAGCAGTTCTTC.

This chain links TRBV30 with TRBJ1-5, with a weak D call TRBD1 (5 bases). Trimming pared 2 bases from V and 6 bases from J, leaving 17 bases between. Germline-derived CDR1 and CDR2 are GTSNPN and SVGIG (reference sequence). The CDR3 consists of 15 residues. CDR3 bases: TGTGCCTGGAGTACCACATTCGGGGGAGGTCAGCCCCAGCATTTT. Its translation is CAWSTTFGGGQPQHF.

V gene TRBV6-1 combines with J gene TRBJ2-7; D perhaps matches TRBD2 (5 bases). This CDR3 has 16 residues. Trimming removed 4 bases from V and 0 bases from J, with 16 bases in between. CDR1 and CDR2 (germline): MNHNS, SASEGT. The CDR3 here is CASSGASGVPSYEQYF. The CDR3 DNA follows: TGTGCCAGCAGTGGGGCCTCCGGGGTTCCCTCCTACGAGCAGTACTTC.

This clone was observed at least ten times. V is TRBV6-1 and J is TRBJ1-2; TRBD1 matches at 7 bases. The CDR3 is 14 residues long. Germline loops: CDR1 MNHNS, CDR2 SASEGT. V gave up 7 bases and J gave up 1 base; unmatched junction bases: 6. The CDR3 loop is CASNQGGINYGYTF. The CDR3 DNA reads TGTGCCAGCAATCAGGGGGGAATTAACTATGGCTACACCTTC.

V and J are TRBV5-1 and TRBJ1-4; D gene unclear. This CDR3 region has 15 residues. From germline, CDR1 is SGHRS and CDR2 YFSETQ. Trimming pared 4 bases from V and 7 bases from J, leaving 17 bases between. The CDR3: CASSLGRLGGEKLFF. The CDR3 DNA is TGCGCCAGCAGCCTAGGGAGGCTAGGTGGTGAAAAACTGTTTTTT.